The 10 T cell receptor beta chains below were found in one sample sequenced in a study of patients and donors after allogeneic stem cell transplantation. TCRdb recomputed calls from the RT-PCR reads with MiXCR, one row per CDR3 protein. The table records some 880,000 distinct CDR3 sequences, 18% of them present only once. Material for sequencing was blood, either unsorted or a sorted T cell fraction (not recorded which). These receptors came from a human donor who was either an allogeneic HSCT recipient or a stem cell or donor lymphocyte infusion donor (not recorded which). It is not recorded whose cells these are; they may come from a transplant donor.

This clonotype was observed at least ten times. The CDR3 here is CASSLQNTEAFF. The CDR3 DNA sequence: TGTGCCAGCAGTTTACAGAACACTGAAGCTTTCTTT. The chain employs TRBV7-8 and TRBJ1-1; D is undetermined. This CDR3 region has 12 residues. Per germline, CDR1 SGHVS and CDR2 FQNEAQ. Trimming cost V 6 bases and J 1 base, with 6 bases left between them.

The table lists this clonotype with a few counts. J is TRBJ2-5 and V is TRBV3-1; tentatively, D is TRBD2 (6 bases). Germline V lookup: CDR1 LGHDT, CDR2 YNNKEL (reference sequence). V lost 6 bases and J lost 6, with 20 bases in between. CDR3 size: 15 residues. The DNA of the CDR3 is TGTGCCAGCAGAAACTCATTAGCGGCCATTAAGACCCAGTACTTC. Its translation: CASRNSLAAIKTQYF.

The chain carries TRBV7-3 and TRBJ2-7, with D possibly TRBD2 on 6 matching bases. Germline V CDR1 and CDR2: SGHTA, FQGTGA. V was trimmed by 5 bases and J by 1 base, leaving 15 bases between them. This CDR3 has 15 residues. The CDR3 is CASSPGASDSYEQYF. CDR3 in DNA: TGTGCCAGCAGCCCCGGTGCTAGCGATTCCTACGAGCAGTACTTC.

This clonotype was observed a handful of times. The chain has TRBV5-5 and TRBJ2-4; tentatively, D is TRBD2 (6 bases). CDR1 is SGHKS and CDR2 is YYEKEE in the germline V gene (reference sequence). Trimming removed 2 bases from V and 1 base from J, with 16 bases in between. The CDR3 runs to 17 residues. CDR3 DNA: TGTGCCAGCAGCTTTAATCGCGGGGCGGGCGCCAAAAACATTCAGTACTTC. Translation gives CASSFNRGAGAKNIQYF. Drawing the rest from reference TRBV5-5 and TRBJ2-4, the complete variable domain is DAGVTQSPTHLIKTRGQQVTLRCSPISGHKSVSWYQQVLGQGPQFIFQYYEKEERGRGNFPDRFSARQFPNYSSELNVNALLLGDSALYLCASSFNRGAGAKNIQYFGAGTRLSVL.

This clonotype occurred once. The chain's CDR3 is CASSHDKGNQPQHF. CDR3 DNA: TGTGCCAGCAGCCACGACAAGGGCAATCAGCCCCAGCATTTT. This chain joins TRBV4-2 and TRBJ1-5; D remains unclear. The CDR3 sequence is 14 residues long. The germline CDR1 and CDR2 sequences are LGHNA and YNFKEQ. V lost 3 bases, J lost 2 bases, and 8 bases lay in between.

This clonotype has ten or more counts. J is TRBJ2-2 and V is TRBV7-3; no clear D gene. The V gene lost 3 bases and the J gene lost 1 base, with 3 bases spanning the gap. This CDR3 region has 13 residues. Germline V gene lookup returns CDR1 SGHTA and CDR2 FQGTGA. The CDR3 loop is CASSLKNTGELFF. CDR3 nucleotide sequence: TGTGCCAGCAGCTTGAAGAACACCGGGGAGCTGTTTTTT.

The genes are TRBV29-1 and TRBJ2-1, with 10 nucleotides matching TRBD1. Germline CDR1 reads SQVTM; CDR2 reads ANQGSEA. The ends lost 7 bases at V and 4 bases at J; junction bases unmatched: 4. The CDR3 extends over 13 amino acids. CDR3: CSATGQGYNEQFF. In DNA form, the CDR3 reads TGCAGCGCAACGGGACAGGGGTACAATGAGCAGTTCTTC.

The chain employs TRBV11-3 and TRBJ1-1, with a tentative D call TRBD1 (6 bases). The CDR3 consists of 16 residues. Deletions cut 5 bases from V and 2 bases from J, with 18 bases between. Germline V lookup: CDR1 SGHNT, CDR2 YENEEA. CDR3 in DNA: TGTGCCAGCAGCCCAAATGGACAGTTGAGTAACACTGAAGCTTTCTTT. Translated: CASSPNGQLSNTEAFF.

This clonotype was seen a few times. The CDR3 protein is CASSRRIAGGVTDTQYF. In nucleotides, the CDR3 is TGTGCCAGCAGCCGTCGAATAGCGGGAGGAGTGACAGATACGCAGTATTTT. The rearrangement joins TRBV6-1 to TRBJ2-3, with 10 positions matching TRBD2. Germline CDR1 reads MNHNS; CDR2 reads SASEGT. J lost 3 bases, V lost 6 bases, and 12 bases had no gene match. The CDR3 consists of 17 residues.

CDR3 loop: CASSEGLGASGRVSYNEQFF. Written as DNA, the CDR3 is TGTGCCAGCAGCGAGGGCCTGGGAGCTAGCGGGAGAGTCAGCTACAATGAGCAGTTCTTC. This sequence joins TRBV9 and TRBJ2-1, with 10 bases aligning to TRBD2. Germline V gene sequence: CDR1 SGDLS, CDR2 YYNGEE. The CDR3 has 20 amino acids. With 3 bases clipped from V and 3 bases from J, the junction kept 18 bases outside the gene matches.